Listed here is a single TCR beta chain. Germline V gene sequence: CDR1 MDHEN, CDR2 SYDVKM. The CDR3 runs 13 residues. Trimming removed 5 bases at V and 3 bases at J, with 10 bases between. The data were obtained in a study of blood T cell repertoires in COVID-19. At the level of the study: Whether acute or convalescent, the COVID-19 samples came from the United States, Italy and Spain.

Original methodology: Cell counts per sample came from amplifying reference gene primers. Clones were sequenced by immunoSEQ multiplex PCR, and TCRdb holds only the in-frame ones, with some missing. V, J and clone size were drawn from that table, and D and trimming were deduced from the DNA. Found here are around 320,000 clones, roughly nine tenths of them singletons; the top ten hold approximately 10%. The Seattle patients joined while their infection was active and were tracked longitudinally afterward. The TCR sequence derives from a young woman with COVID-19, enrolled during active disease. The rearrangement links TRBV28 to TRBJ1-2; D uncertain. Sequenced material: peripheral blood. The chain's CDR3 is CASSSSLDYGYTF. The CDR3 DNA sequence: TGTGCCAGCAGTAGTAGTTTGGACTATGGCTACACCTTC.